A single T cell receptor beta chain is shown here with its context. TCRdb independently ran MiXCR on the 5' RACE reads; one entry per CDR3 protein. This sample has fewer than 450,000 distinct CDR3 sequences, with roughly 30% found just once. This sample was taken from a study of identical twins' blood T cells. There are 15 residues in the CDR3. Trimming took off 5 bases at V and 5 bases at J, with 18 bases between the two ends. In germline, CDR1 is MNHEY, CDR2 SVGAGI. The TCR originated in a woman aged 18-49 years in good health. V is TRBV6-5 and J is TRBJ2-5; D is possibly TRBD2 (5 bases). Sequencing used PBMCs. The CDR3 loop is CASSALLRGVETQYF. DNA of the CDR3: TGTGCCAGCAGTGCCCTTCTCCGGGGTGTGGAGACCCAGTACTTC.